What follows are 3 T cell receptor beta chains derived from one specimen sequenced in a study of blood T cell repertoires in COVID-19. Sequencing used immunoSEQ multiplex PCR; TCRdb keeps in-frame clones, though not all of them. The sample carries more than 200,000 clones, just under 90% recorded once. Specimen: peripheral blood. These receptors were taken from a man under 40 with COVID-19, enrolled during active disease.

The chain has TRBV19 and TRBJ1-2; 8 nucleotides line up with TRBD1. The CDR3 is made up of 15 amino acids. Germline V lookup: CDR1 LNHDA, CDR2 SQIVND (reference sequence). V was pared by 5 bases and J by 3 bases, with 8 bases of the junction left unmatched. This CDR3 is CASSFGQGAHYGYTF. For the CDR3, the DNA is TGTGCCAGTAGTTTCGGGCAGGGGGCTCACTATGGCTACACCTTC.

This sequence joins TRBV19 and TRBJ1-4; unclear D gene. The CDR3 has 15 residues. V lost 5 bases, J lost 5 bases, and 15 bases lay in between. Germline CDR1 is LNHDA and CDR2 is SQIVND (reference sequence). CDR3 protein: CASSEDWAGNEKLFF. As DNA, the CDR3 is TGTGCCAGTAGTGAGGACTGGGCGGGGAATGAAAAACTGTTTTTT.

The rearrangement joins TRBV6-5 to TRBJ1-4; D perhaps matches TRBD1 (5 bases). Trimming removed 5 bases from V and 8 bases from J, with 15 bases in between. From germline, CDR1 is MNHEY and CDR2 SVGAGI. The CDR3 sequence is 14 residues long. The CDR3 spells CASSPQGWGEKLFF. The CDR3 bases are TGTGCCAGCAGTCCCCAGGGTTGGGGAGAAAAACTGTTTTTT.